A single sample gave rise to the 11 T cell receptor beta chains below, sequenced in a study of cytomegalovirus exposure and HLA in healthy donors. PCR involved 60 Vbeta and 13 Jbeta primers. Profiled with immunoSEQ multiplex PCR; TCRdb holds only in-frame clones, not every one. The table counts around 100,000 clones; around 0.59% lies in the top ten. Source material: PBMCs. Receptors originate from a man aged 45 to 65 in good health and CMV-seronegative.

The rearrangement joins TRBV9 to TRBJ1-3, with a tentative D call TRBD1 (5 bases). The germline V gene encodes CDR1 SGDLS and CDR2 YYNGEE. V lost 6 bases and J 0 bases, leaving 13 bases between the germline ends. This CDR3 has 15 amino acids. In DNA form, the CDR3 reads TGTGCCAGCACATCTGGGGGGGACTCTGGAAACACCATATATTTT. Protein: CASTSGGDSGNTIYF.

The chain has TRBV4-3 and TRBJ2-3; 13 positions match TRBD2. Trimming cost V 3 bases and J 3 bases; bases outside gene matches: 9. The CDR3 is 18 residues long. The V gene's germline CDR1 is LGHNA and CDR2 YSLEER. CDR3 DNA: TGCGCCAGCAGCCAGGACGGGACTAGCGGGACGGCGACAGATACGCAGTATTTT. This gives the protein CASSQDGTSGTATDTQYF.

The V gene is TRBV5-1, the J gene TRBJ1-1; D ambiguous. Trimming took 2 bases from V and 0 from J, leaving 5 bases between them. The germline CDR1 and CDR2 sequences are SGHRS and YFSETQ. The CDR3 is 13 residues long. Written as DNA, the CDR3 is TGCGCCAGCAGCTTTAATATGAACACTGAAGCTTTCTTT. Its protein product is CASSFNMNTEAFF.

The genes are TRBV10-3 and TRBJ2-1, with 11 nucleotides matching TRBD2. This CDR3 comprises 15 residues. J gave up 2 bases and V 6 bases, and 3 bases lay outside the gene matches. Germline-derived CDR1 and CDR2 are ENHRY and SYGVKD. DNA of the CDR3: TGTGCCATCAGAGCGGGACTAGCGGCCTACAATGAGCAGTTCTTC. It encodes CAIRAGLAAYNEQFF.

The chain recombines TRBV19 with TRBJ2-1; TRBD2 agrees at 9 bases. Germline V lookup: CDR1 LNHDA, CDR2 SQIVND (reference sequence). The V segment lost 4 bases and the J segment 12 bases; nucleotides outside the gene matches: 7. This CDR3 is 13 amino acids long. The CDR3, as DNA: TGTGCCAGTAGTAGAGACGCGCGGGAGGGGCAGTTCTTC. This encodes CASSRDAREGQFF.

The V call is TRBV7-6, the J call TRBJ1-3; D not resolved. Trimming stripped 1 base from V and 0 bases from J, with 4 bases between. Germline CDR1 and CDR2: SGHVS and FNYEAQ. CDR3 length equals 14 residues. CDR3 sequence reads: CASSLEASGNTIYF. The CDR3 DNA follows: TGTGCCAGCAGCTTAGAAGCCTCTGGAAACACCATATATTTT. The whole variable domain, remainder taken from reference TRBV7-6 and TRBJ1-3, is GAGVSQSPRYKVTKRGQDVALRCDPISGHVSLYWYRQALGQGPEFLTYFNYEAQQDKSGLPNDRFSAERPEGSISTLTIQRTEQRDSAMYRCASSLEASGNTIYFGEGSWLTVV.

This chain joins TRBV6-5 and TRBJ2-3; D is possibly TRBD2 (5 bases). Per the germline V gene, CDR1 is MNHEY and CDR2 is SVGAGI. V lost 0 bases to trimming and J lost 5 bases, with 9 bases between them. CDR3 size: 14 residues. CDR3 DNA sequence: TGTGCCAGCAGTTACTCCAGTCGGGGAGATACGCAGTATTTT. This gives the protein CASSYSSRGDTQYF.

The chain employs TRBV5-1 and TRBJ2-1; 8 bases match TRBD1. V dropped 3 bases and J dropped 8; count of bases not matched to a gene: 7. This CDR3 comprises 14 residues. The germline CDR1 and CDR2 sequences are SGHRS and YFSETQ. The CDR3 loop is CASSSEQGVDEQFF. In nucleotides, the CDR3 is TGCGCCAGCAGCTCGGAACAGGGGGTGGATGAGCAGTTCTTC.

This chain joins TRBV19 and TRBJ2-2; TRBD1 matches at 9 bases. The length of the CDR3 is 17 residues. Germline loops: CDR1 LNHDA, CDR2 SQIVND (reference sequence). The junction had 14 bases not matched to a gene; V was cut back by 6 bases and J by 6 bases. The CDR3 reads CASRFRFGQGYAGELFF. Written as DNA, the CDR3 is TGTGCCAGTAGGTTTCGCTTTGGACAGGGGTACGCCGGGGAGCTGTTTTTT.

CDR3 sequence reads: CASSPTDRYGYTF. In nucleotides, the CDR3 is TGTGCCAGTTCCCCGACAGACCGCTATGGCTACACCTTC. This chain links TRBV19 with TRBJ1-2; TRBD1 might be the D (5 bases). The CDR3 runs 13 residues. V lost 8 bases to trimming and J lost 4 bases, with 14 bases between them. Germline-derived CDR1 and CDR2 are LNHDA and SQIVND (reference sequence).

This chain uses TRBV15 with TRBJ2-3, with 10 bases identical to TRBD2. J was trimmed by 5 bases and V by 3 bases; bases with no gene match: 8. From germline, CDR1 is LNHNV and CDR2 YYDKDF (reference sequence). This CDR3 region has 16 residues. The CDR3 region has the DNA TGTGCCACCAGCAGGAGGAGCGGGGGGGCCGTAGATACGCAGTATTTT. Amino acid sequence: CATSRRSGGAVDTQYF.